The 25 T cell receptor beta chains presented below share a single source sample, sequenced in a study of T-cell reconstitution after alpha-beta-depleted transplantation in children. Using unique molecular identifiers, the investigators prepared the TCRbeta library. Each CDR3 protein gets one entry after TCRdb re-called the PCR reads with MiXCR. The repertoire includes approximately 340,000 distinct CDR3 sequences, over 9% of them detected once, and 2% to 2.5% sits in the top ten. The sequences come from PBMCs from the stem cell graft donor, collected from the stem cell graft. The receptors derive from a human donor who donated a stem cell graft to a child with acute lymphoblastic leukemia.

This clonotype was counted between two and nine times. V gene TRBV29-1 combines with J gene TRBJ1-2; D perhaps matches TRBD1 (5 bases). The CDR3 consists of 13 residues. Germline lookup yields CDR1 SQVTM and CDR2 ANQGSEA. V lost 7 bases and J lost 5, with 17 bases in between. Written as DNA, the CDR3 is TGCAGCGCCGGCTCAGGGCTGGATTATGGCTACACCTTC. Translated: CSAGSGLDYGYTF.

This clonotype was counted at least ten times. V and J are TRBV10-3 and TRBJ2-1, with 8 nucleotides matching TRBD2. Trimming cost V 6 bases and J 4 bases; bases outside gene matches: 8. CDR1 and CDR2 from the germline V gene are ENHRY and SYGVKD. The CDR3 sequence is 15 residues long. Here the CDR3 DNA reads TGTGCCATCAGGCACACTAGCGGACATTACAATGAGCAGTTCTTC. Translating gives CAIRHTSGHYNEQFF.

The chain recombines TRBV4-2 with TRBJ2-1; TRBD2 matches 8 bases. V was clipped by 1 base and J by 5 bases; unmatched bases: 10. This CDR3 region has 17 residues. Germline V gives CDR1 LGHNA, CDR2 YNFKEQ. CDR3 in DNA: TGTGCCAGCAGCCAAGTATCGACTAGCGAGCTAGACAATGAGCAGTTCTTC. This sequence encodes CASSQVSTSELDNEQFF.

The chain employs TRBV2 and TRBJ2-7; D perhaps matches TRBD2 (5 bases). There are 13 residues in the CDR3. Germline CDR1 reads SNHLY; CDR2 reads FYNNEI. The V end lost 1 base, the J end lost 4 bases, and 8 bases lay between the germline ends. CDR3 loop: CASSEEWRYEQYF. The CDR3 DNA is TGTGCCAGCAGTGAAGAGTGGAGGTACGAGCAGTACTTC.

This clonotype has only a few counts. The gene calls are TRBV4-1 and TRBJ2-5; D perhaps matches TRBD1 (6 bases). Trimming shortened V by 0 bases and J by 5 bases, and 16 bases separated the two germline ends. This CDR3 contains 16 residues. Germline V gene sequence: CDR1 MGHRA, CDR2 YSYEKL. CDR3 sequence: CASSQDETGGQETQYF. The DNA of the CDR3 is TGCGCCAGCAGCCAAGATGAGACAGGTGGCCAGGAGACCCAGTACTTC.

This clonotype was counted only a few times. The J gene is TRBJ2-1, the V gene TRBV7-3, with 8 positions matching TRBD2. Germline values: CDR1 SGHTA, CDR2 FQGTGA. This CDR3 has 16 amino acids. V was pared by 5 bases and J by 0 bases, with 6 bases of the junction left unmatched. This CDR3 is CASSRTGTSSYNEQFF. The CDR3, as DNA: TGTGCCAGCAGCAGGACCGGGACTAGCTCCTACAATGAGCAGTTCTTC. Looking up the rest from reference TRBV7-3 and TRBJ2-1 gives the full variable domain: GAGVSQTPSNKVTEKGKYVELRCDPISGHTALYWYRQSLGQGPEFLIYFQGTGAADDSGLPNDRFFAVRPEGSVSTLKIQRTERGDSAVYLCASSRTGTSSYNEQFFGPGTRLTVL.

In this sample, this clonotype turned up many times. The J gene is TRBJ2-2, the V gene TRBV4-1; TRBD1 agrees at 7 bases. CDR1 and CDR2 from the germline V gene are MGHRA and YSYEKL. J gave up 4 bases and V 3 bases, and 11 bases lay outside the gene matches. The CDR3 has 17 amino acids. CDR3 in DNA: TGCGCCAGCAGCCATAGAGGGGGCAGGGCCATCACCGGGGAGCTGTTTTTT. Protein product: CASSHRGGRAITGELFF.

The chain uses TRBV9 and TRBJ1-5; tentatively, D is TRBD1 (5 bases). Between the trimmed V and J ends, which lost 6 bases and 4 bases, there was a span of 11 bases. Germline V gives CDR1 SGDLS, CDR2 YYNGEE. The CDR3 runs 13 residues. Here the CDR3 reads CASNRDPNQPQHF. The DNA for the CDR3 is TGTGCCAGCAACCGGGACCCTAATCAGCCCCAGCATTTT.

This clonotype appeared a few times. The rearrangement uses TRBV7-9 and TRBJ2-3; 7 bases match TRBD2. CDR3 length: 14 amino acids. V lost 5 bases, J lost 2 bases, and 4 bases stayed unmatched. Germline CDR1 SEHNR, CDR2 FQNEAQ (reference sequence). The CDR3 is CASSPGTITDTQYF. CDR3 bases: TGTGCCAGCAGCCCCGGGACTATCACAGATACGCAGTATTTT.

This chain connects TRBV30 to TRBJ2-1; 7 bases match TRBD2. V lost 0 bases, J lost 5 bases, and 7 bases stayed unmatched. CDR1 is GTSNPN and CDR2 is SVGIG in the germline V gene (reference sequence). The CDR3 is 15 residues long. The CDR3 loop is CAWSVRASGNNEQFF. In DNA form, the CDR3 reads TGTGCCTGGAGTGTACGGGCTAGCGGCAACAATGAGCAGTTCTTC.

The chain joins TRBV25-1 to TRBJ1-4; no clear D gene. V was pared by 3 bases and J by 5 bases, with 13 bases between. Germline V CDR1 and CDR2: MGHDK, SYGVNS. The CDR3 covers 15 residues. The CDR3 nucleotides are TGTGCCAGCAGTGATTTAGTTACCTCCAATGAAAAACTGTTTTTT. Protein sequence: CASSDLVTSNEKLFF.

This clonotype appeared a few times. This sequence joins TRBV7-2 and TRBJ2-7; 9 bases align to TRBD1. Germline lookup yields CDR1 SGHTA and CDR2 FQGNSA. The CDR3 totals 14 residues. Trimming took 4 bases from V and 4 from J; bases not matched to a gene: 5. The CDR3 sequence is CASSSGTGRYEQYF. In DNA, the CDR3 is TGTGCCAGCAGCTCCGGGACAGGGCGATACGAGCAGTACTTC.

As regards this clonotype: Possible read error: a much larger clone is one base away. The rearrangement links TRBV6-2 or TRBV6-3 to TRBJ2-5; TRBD2 aligns across 7 bases. Germline assignment: CDR1 MNHEY and CDR2 SVGEGT. Trimming removed 8 bases from V and 1 base from J; junction bases left unmatched: 10. CDR3 length: 15 amino acids. CDR3 protein: CASASFWGGQETQYF. DNA for the CDR3: TGTGCCAGCGCATCCTTTTGGGGGGGCCAAGAGACCCAGTACTTC.

V and J are TRBV27 and TRBJ2-2; 7 positions agree with TRBD2. V was clipped by 6 bases and J by 0 bases; unmatched bases: 7. The V gene's germline CDR1 is MNHEY and CDR2 SMNVEV (reference sequence). This CDR3 comprises 16 residues. Here the CDR3 reads CASSWEGRANTGELFF. In nucleotides, the CDR3 is TGTGCCAGCAGCTGGGAGGGGCGGGCGAACACCGGGGAGCTGTTTTTT.

The rearrangement joins TRBV12-3 or TRBV12-4 to TRBJ1-4; possibly TRBD1 for D (5 bases). V lost 2 bases and J 5 bases, leaving 9 bases between the germline ends. The CDR3 is 14 amino acids. This chain's CDR3 is CASSLFGGNEKLFF. CDR3 nucleotides: TGTGCCAGCAGTTTATTCGGGGGGAATGAAAAACTGTTTTTT.

There are a few counts of this clonotype. The chain has TRBV6-5 and TRBJ2-7, with a weak D call TRBD2 (6 bases). The germline V gene encodes CDR1 MNHEY and CDR2 SVGAGI. The CDR3 sequence is 13 residues long. V was shortened by 6 bases and J by 5 bases, with 14 bases between the two germline ends. The DNA for the CDR3 is TGTGCCAGCAGCCGGGAGTCTTGGGACGAGCAGTACTTC. Its translation is CASSRESWDEQYF.

A few counts support this clonotype. The chain is built from TRBV19 and TRBJ2-5, with 8 bases identical to TRBD2. V shed 5 bases, J shed 5 bases, and the junction held 13 bases outside the gene matches. Per germline, CDR1 LNHDA and CDR2 SQIVND (reference sequence). The CDR3 has 16 residues. The CDR3, as DNA: TGTGCCAGTAGTCCCTCCGGGAGGGCCGGATCTGAGACCCAGTACTTC. This codes for CASSPSGRAGSETQYF.

This clonotype was counted a single time. The junction differs from germline at one of its ends, possibly a read error. This chain uses TRBV12-3 or TRBV12-4 with TRBJ2-2; D is ambiguous. The CDR3 has 12 amino acids. The CDR3 protein is CASMQNTWELFF. The CDR3 DNA reads as TGTGCCAGCATGCAGAACACCTGGGAGCTGTTTTTT.

V gene TRBV7-9 combines with J gene TRBJ2-2, with 9 positions matching TRBD1. Losses at the gene ends were 7 bases for V and 4 bases for J; bases not matched to a gene: 10. The CDR3 is 16 residues long. In germline, CDR1 is SEHNR, CDR2 FQNEAQ (reference sequence). Here the CDR3 DNA reads TGTGCCAGCAACATTTGGACAGGGGAGCCCACCGGGGAGCTGTTTTTT. Translating it yields CASNIWTGEPTGELFF. The full variable domain, its missing parts supplied by reference TRBV7-9 and TRBJ2-2, is DTGVSQNPRHKITKRGQNVTFRCDPISEHNRLYWYRQTLGQGPEFLTYFQNEAQLEKSRLLSDRFSAERPKGSFSTLEIQRTEQGDSAMYLCASNIWTGEPTGELFFGEGSRLTVL.

As to this clonotype: The junction departs from germline at one end; a sequencing error may be responsible. V is TRBV11-1 and J is TRBJ1-5; D is unclear. CDR1 and CDR2 from the germline V gene are SGHAT and FQDESV (reference sequence). The CDR3 consists of 19 residues. CDR3 nucleotides: TGTGCCAGCAGCTTCGCCAGCGGGCGCAGGCATTATAGCAATCAGCCCCAGCATTTC. Translation gives CASSFASGRRHYSNQPQHF.

This clonotype was seen more than once but under ten times. The chain recombines TRBV5-1 with TRBJ2-7; the match to TRBD2 covers 7 bases. This CDR3 spans 14 amino acids. With V trimmed by 5 bases and J by 0 bases, 5 bases remained unmatched. The V gene's germline CDR1 is SGHRS and CDR2 YFSETQ. The CDR3 region has the DNA TGCGCCAGCAGGCGGGAGACCGGCTCCTACGAGCAGTACTTC. This codes for CASRRETGSYEQYF.

This clonotype was counted many times. V is TRBV5-1 and J is TRBJ1-6; TRBD1 might be the D (6 bases). The V gene's germline CDR1 is SGHRS and CDR2 YFSETQ. Between the trimmed V and J ends, which lost 3 bases and 4 bases, there was a span of 11 bases. This CDR3 is 15 amino acids long. The CDR3 DNA reads as TGCGCCAGCAGCTCGACGCAGGGGTATAATTCACCCCTCCACTTT. It is translated as CASSSTQGYNSPLHF.

This clonotype was recorded at least ten times. The chain has TRBV9 and TRBJ2-3, with 10 bases that match TRBD2. J lost 2 bases, V lost 2 bases, and 14 bases had no gene match. This CDR3 is 19 amino acids long. The germline V gene encodes CDR1 SGDLS and CDR2 YYNGEE. The CDR3 loop reads CASSVDWEVAGGDTDTQYF. The CDR3 DNA follows: TGTGCCAGCAGCGTCGATTGGGAAGTAGCGGGAGGCGACACAGATACGCAGTATTTT. The entire variable domain, with the rest obtained from reference TRBV9 and TRBJ2-3, is as follows: DSGVTQTPKHLITATGQRVTLRCSPRSGDLSVYWYQQSLDQGLQFLIQYYNGEERAKGNILERFSAQQFPDLHSELNLSSLELGDSALYFCASSVDWEVAGGDTDTQYFGPGTRLTVL.

In the case of this clonotype: One end of the junction is discordant with germline, which a read error may explain. The gene calls are TRBV5-6 and TRBJ2-7, with a tentative D call TRBD1 (6 bases). The CDR3 consists of 16 residues. Germline CDR1 is SGHDT and CDR2 is YYEEEE. This CDR3 is CATSLAATGVTYEQYF. CDR3 in DNA: TGTGCCACCAGCTTGGCTGCGACAGGAGTAACCTACGAGCAGTACTTC.

The sample holds a few counts of this clonotype. The conserved closing phenylalanine or tryptophan is absent in this CDR3, likely reflecting a read error. The DNA is omitted, as the CDR3 cannot be located on it reliably, and the CDR3 follows TCRdb's listing. The chain couples TRBV3-1 to TRBJ2-7; the tabulated D call, TRBD2, remains unverified against the DNA. The germline CDR1 and CDR2 sequences are LGHDT and YNNKEL (reference sequence). The CDR3 spans 13 amino acids, including both terminal residues. The CDR3 reads CASSQAPGLAGVI.